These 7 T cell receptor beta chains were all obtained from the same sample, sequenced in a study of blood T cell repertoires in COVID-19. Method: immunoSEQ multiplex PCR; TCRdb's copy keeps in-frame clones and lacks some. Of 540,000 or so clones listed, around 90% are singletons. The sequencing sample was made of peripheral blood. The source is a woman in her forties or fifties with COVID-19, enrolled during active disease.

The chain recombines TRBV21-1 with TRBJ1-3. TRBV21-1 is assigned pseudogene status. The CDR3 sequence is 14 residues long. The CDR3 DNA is TGTGCCAGCAGCCCCGAGGCTACTGGAAACACCATATATTTT. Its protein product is CASSPEATGNTIYF.

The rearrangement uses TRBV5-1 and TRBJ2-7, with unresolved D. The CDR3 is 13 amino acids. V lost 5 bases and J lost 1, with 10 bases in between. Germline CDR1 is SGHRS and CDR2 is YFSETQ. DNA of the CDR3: TGCGCCAGCAGTGACTCGGCTTCCTACGAGCAGTACTTC. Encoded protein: CASSDSASYEQYF.

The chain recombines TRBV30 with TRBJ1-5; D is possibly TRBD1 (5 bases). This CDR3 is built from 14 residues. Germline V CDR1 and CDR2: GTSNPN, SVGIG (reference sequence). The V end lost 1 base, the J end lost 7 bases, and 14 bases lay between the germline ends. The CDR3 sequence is CAWSAPPGLQPQHF. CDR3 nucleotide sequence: TGTGCCTGGAGTGCCCCACCAGGGTTACAGCCCCAGCATTTT.

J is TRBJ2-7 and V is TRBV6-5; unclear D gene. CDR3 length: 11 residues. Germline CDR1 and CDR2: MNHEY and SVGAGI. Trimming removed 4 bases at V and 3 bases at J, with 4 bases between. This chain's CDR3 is CASSSRYEQYF. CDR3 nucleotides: TGTGCCAGCAGTTCCCGCTACGAGCAGTACTTC.

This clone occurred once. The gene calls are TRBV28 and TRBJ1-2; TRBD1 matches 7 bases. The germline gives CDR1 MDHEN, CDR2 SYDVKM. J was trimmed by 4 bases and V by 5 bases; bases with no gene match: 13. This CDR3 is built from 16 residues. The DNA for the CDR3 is TGTGCCAGCAGTAACTTCGACAGGGCCGCCCTCTATGGCTACACCTTC. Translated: CASSNFDRAALYGYTF.

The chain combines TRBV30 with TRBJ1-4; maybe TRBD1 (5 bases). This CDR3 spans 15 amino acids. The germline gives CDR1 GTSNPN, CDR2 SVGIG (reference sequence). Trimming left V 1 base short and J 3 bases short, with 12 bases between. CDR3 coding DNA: TGTGCCTGGAGTGAGGGACTGGCGGCTAATGAAAAACTGTTTTTT. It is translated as CAWSEGLAANEKLFF.

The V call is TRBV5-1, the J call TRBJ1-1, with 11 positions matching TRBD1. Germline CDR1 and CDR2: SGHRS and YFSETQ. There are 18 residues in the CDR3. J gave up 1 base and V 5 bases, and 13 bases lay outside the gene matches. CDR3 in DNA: TGCGCCAGCAGTTACTCTTGGGGACAGGGGGAGGGGAACACTGAAGCTTTCTTT. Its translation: CASSYSWGQGEGNTEAFF.